This T cell receptor beta chain was identified in a study of OX40 agonist ivuxolimab in advanced cancers. Study-wide results and caveats: Relative to CD4+ cells, CD8+ T cells on average had more expanded clones. Among expanded peripheral T cells, antigen specificity went undetermined.

In germline, CDR1 is SGHAT, CDR2 FQNNGV. CDR3 length: 15 amino acids. Unmatched junction bases numbered 2, after V lost 1 base and J lost 3 bases. Concerning this clone itself: Its antigen is as yet unknown.

Sequencing used immunoSEQ multiplex PCR; TCRdb keeps in-frame clones, though not all of them. Among some 90,000 clones listed, approximately 89% were seen once. Sequenced here: CD4+ or CD8+ T cells sorted from blood, sampled in a trial of the OX40 agonist ivuxolimab. The receptor comes from an adult with an advanced solid tumor such as melanoma, head and neck, liver or kidney cancer. The V call is TRBV11-2, the J call TRBJ2-2; 7 positions agree with TRBD2. CDR3 region: CASSLASGDTGELFF. Here the CDR3 DNA reads TGTGCCAGCAGCTTAGCTAGCGGAGACACCGGGGAGCTGTTTTTT.